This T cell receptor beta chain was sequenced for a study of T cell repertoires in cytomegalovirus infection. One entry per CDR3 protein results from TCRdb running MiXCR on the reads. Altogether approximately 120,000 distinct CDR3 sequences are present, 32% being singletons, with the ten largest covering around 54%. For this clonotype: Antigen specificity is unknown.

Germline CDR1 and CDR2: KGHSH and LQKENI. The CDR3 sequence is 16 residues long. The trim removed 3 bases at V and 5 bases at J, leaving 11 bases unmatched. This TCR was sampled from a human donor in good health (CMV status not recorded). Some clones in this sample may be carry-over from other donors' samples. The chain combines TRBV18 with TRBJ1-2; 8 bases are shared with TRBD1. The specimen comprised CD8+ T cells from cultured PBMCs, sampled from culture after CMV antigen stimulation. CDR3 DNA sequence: TGTGCCAGCTCACCTACTCGATTCGGACAGGGTTATGGCTACACCTTC. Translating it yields CASSPTRFGQGYGYTF.